The 13 T cell receptor beta chains below were found in one sample sequenced in a study of beta chain features in type 1 diabetes. Study-wide results and caveats: Among all four CD4+ subsets, Type 1 diabetes patients had TCRB CDR3s that were moderately but significantly shorter.

Since all of the isolated RNA was reverse transcribed, expressed TCRB transcripts were what got sequenced. The assay was immunoSEQ multiplex PCR, and TCRdb's table has in-frame clones only and misses some. The sample lists some 350,000 clones, about 13% occurring once. Their antigens are not known. Sequencing was performed on naive CD4+ T cells from blood. The source of these receptors is a woman aged 18 to 35 with type 1 diabetes.

This clone was found a few times. The chain is built from TRBV19 and TRBJ2-1; 15 positions match TRBD2. After removal of 5 bases from V and 15 bases from J, the junction contained 11 bases not matched to a gene. Germline V CDR1 and CDR2: LNHDA, SQIVND (reference sequence). The length of the CDR3 is 15 residues. The CDR3 nucleotides are TGTGCCAGTAGTCCACCGGGACTAGCGGGAGGCCCTGGGTTCTTC. Its translation: CASSPPGLAGGPGFF.

This clone showed up just a few times. The chain carries TRBV11-2 and TRBJ2-1, with TRBD2 matching 8 bases. The CDR3 has 17 residues. Unmatched junction bases numbered 10, after V lost 5 bases and J lost 1 base. Germline CDR1 and CDR2: SGHAT and FQNNGV. CDR3 residues: CASSRVAGQISYNEQFF. The DNA for the CDR3 is TGTGCCAGCAGCCGTGTAGCGGGGCAAATATCCTACAATGAGCAGTTCTTC.

The chain uses TRBV19 and TRBJ2-1, with TRBD1 identical over 7 bases. Germline V gives CDR1 LNHDA, CDR2 SQIVND (reference sequence). With V trimmed by 5 bases and J by 5 bases, 9 bases remained unmatched. The CDR3 extends over 15 amino acids. CDR3 region: CASSVLRDSDNEQFF. Written as DNA, the CDR3 is TGTGCCAGTAGTGTGCTCCGGGACAGTGACAATGAGCAGTTCTTC.

This clone was picked up a small number of times. This chain connects TRBV4-2 to TRBJ1-4; 10 bases fit TRBD1. The CDR3 runs 18 residues. Germline values: CDR1 LGHNA, CDR2 YNFKEQ. V dropped 6 bases and J dropped 5; count of bases not matched to a gene: 15. CDR3 residues: CASSPPSGQGRPNEKLFF. Here the CDR3 DNA reads TGTGCCAGCAGTCCCCCGTCGGGACAGGGGCGACCCAATGAAAAACTGTTTTTT.

This clone was observed a few times. This sequence joins TRBV5-1 and TRBJ2-5; D is ambiguous. The CDR3 contains 15 residues. CDR1 and CDR2 from the germline V gene are SGHRS and YFSETQ. V was clipped by 1 base and J by 1 base, with 11 bases between them. This chain's CDR3 is CASSLNLGRQETQYF. The CDR3 nucleotides read TGCGCCAGCAGCTTGAATCTGGGCCGCCAAGAGACCCAGTACTTC.

This chain uses TRBV5-4 with TRBJ2-5; no definite D call. V was cut by 3 bases and J by 9 bases, with 15 bases left in between. CDR3 length: 13 residues. From germline, CDR1 is SGHNT and CDR2 YYREEE (reference sequence). DNA of the CDR3: TGTGCCAGCAGCTCCCATCTGAGCGAGGCCCAGTACTTC. Protein product: CASSSHLSEAQYF.

In the case of this clone: Other DNA sequences in the sample encode the same CDR3. The rearrangement joins TRBV18 to TRBJ2-7, with 13 nucleotides matching TRBD2. The CDR3 has 14 residues. Germline trimming cut 3 bases from V and 4 bases from J; bases unmatched to any gene: 0. CDR1 is KGHSH and CDR2 is LQKENI in the germline V gene. The CDR3 region has the DNA TGTGCCAGCTCACCGACTAGCGGGAGGTACGAGCAGTACTTC. It specifies CASSPTSGRYEQYF.

The chain links TRBV29-1 to TRBJ1-1, with unresolved D. Germline lookup yields CDR1 SQVTM and CDR2 ANQGSEA. Between the trimmed V and J ends, which lost 8 bases and 1 base, there was a span of 8 bases. CDR3 length equals 11 residues. The chain's CDR3 is CSLGRNTEAFF. CDR3 in DNA: TGCAGCCTTGGTCGGAACACTGAAGCTTTCTTT.

The chain uses TRBV7-8 and TRBJ2-5; weak D call: TRBD2 (6 bases). This CDR3 is 15 amino acids long. Trimming took off 0 bases at V and 9 bases at J, with 17 bases between the two ends. Germline V gene data show CDR1 as SGHVS and CDR2 as FQNEAQ. This CDR3 is CASSLATSGRSAQYF. The CDR3 nucleotides are TGTGCCAGCAGCTTAGCGACTAGTGGGCGTTCGGCCCAGTACTTC.

There are a few counts of this clone. V is TRBV2 and J is TRBJ2-3, with a weak D call TRBD2 (5 bases). Germline V gene data show CDR1 as SNHLY and CDR2 as FYNNEI. Trimming took 4 bases from V and 6 from J, leaving 11 bases between them. There are 13 residues in the CDR3. This chain's CDR3 is CASSVAGGDTQYF. In nucleotides, the CDR3 is TGTGCCAGCAGTGTAGCTGGCGGGGATACGCAGTATTTT.

A few counts support this clone. This chain connects TRBV6-1 to TRBJ2-1; 7 bases line up with TRBD2. The V gene end was trimmed by 4 bases and the J gene end by 10 bases; junction bases not matched to a gene: 7. Germline loops: CDR1 MNHNS, CDR2 SASEGT. This CDR3 has 13 amino acids. CDR3 in DNA: TGTGCCAGCAGTGCCCCTGAAGCGGGAGAGCAGTTCTTC. Amino acids: CASSAPEAGEQFF.

J is TRBJ1-1 and V is TRBV10-2, with a tentative D call TRBD1 (6 bases). The germline V gene has CDR1 WSHSY and CDR2 SAAADI. Trimming left V 3 bases short and J 1 base short, with 6 bases between. The length of the CDR3 is 13 residues. The CDR3: CASSEQGNTEAFF. CDR3 bases: TGCGCCAGCAGTGAACAGGGGAACACTGAAGCTTTCTTT.

The J gene is TRBJ1-2, the V gene TRBV11-2; TRBD1 matches at 9 bases. The CDR3 consists of 14 residues. CDR1 is SGHAT, CDR2 FQNNGV, per germline. V gave up 5 bases and J gave up 6 bases; unmatched junction bases: 7. Here the CDR3 DNA reads TGTGCCAGCAGCCTCGAACGGACAGGGGATGGCTACACCTTC. Encoded protein: CASSLERTGDGYTF.